The 8 T cell receptor beta chains below come from one sample, sequenced in a study of cytomegalovirus exposure and HLA in healthy donors. The PCR had 60 Vbeta and 13 Jbeta primers. Libraries were prepared by immunoSEQ multiplex PCR; TCRdb keeps only in-frame clonotypes and omits some of them. The sample lists about 150,000 clones, about 80% occurring once. The sequencing sample was made of PBMCs. The receptors come from a man aged 30-40 years in good health and CMV-seropositive.

This clone has just a few counts. The chain combines TRBV6-1 with TRBJ1-4; 10 bases are shared with TRBD1. V shed 6 bases, J shed 6 bases, and the junction held 7 bases outside the gene matches. The length of the CDR3 is 15 residues. Per the germline V gene, CDR1 is MNHNS and CDR2 is SASEGT. CDR3 coding DNA: TGTGCCAGCAGCCGCAGGGGACAGGGGTATGAAAAACTGTTTTTT. The encoded protein is CASSRRGQGYEKLFF.

V usage is TRBV28 and J usage is TRBJ2-7; the match to TRBD2 covers 10 bases. The junction had 0 bases not matched to a gene; V was cut back by 3 bases and J by 4 bases. The CDR3 totals 13 residues. Germline V gene sequence: CDR1 MDHEN, CDR2 SYDVKM. CDR3 residues: CASSFSGRYEQYF. The CDR3 DNA sequence: TGTGCCAGCAGTTTTAGCGGGAGGTACGAGCAGTACTTC.

The V gene is TRBV28, the J gene TRBJ2-3, with 12 bases matching TRBD2. CDR1 is MDHEN and CDR2 is SYDVKM in the germline V gene. V dropped 6 bases and J dropped 4; count of bases not matched to a gene: 5. This CDR3 has 15 amino acids. The CDR3 is CASSLAGGVADTQYF. The CDR3 nucleotides read TGTGCCAGCAGCCTAGCGGGAGGGGTCGCAGATACGCAGTATTTT.

In regard to this clone: The junction shows a germline mismatch at one end, possibly a read error. This sample includes further DNA sequences coding for the same CDR3. V and J are TRBV7-6 and TRBJ1-3; D is unresolved. Germline V gene lookup returns CDR1 SGHVS and CDR2 FNYEAQ. This CDR3 comprises 16 residues. This chain's CDR3 is CASSLTRQKSGNTIYF. CDR3 bases: TGTGCCAGCAGCTTAACGAGGCAGAAATCTGGAAACACCATATACTTT.

CDR3 sequence: CASRPDYRVYEQYF. The CDR3 DNA is TGTGCCAGCAGACCAGATTACAGGGTCTACGAGCAGTACTTC. The chain has TRBV6-6 and TRBJ2-7, with D perhaps TRBD1 (6 bases). CDR3 length: 14 amino acids. Trimming left V 6 bases short and J 3 bases short, with 15 bases between. CDR1 and CDR2 from the germline V gene are MNHNY and SVGAGI (reference sequence).

This chain connects TRBV28 to TRBJ1-2; 11 bases line up with TRBD1. Germline trimming cut 6 bases from V and 4 bases from J; bases unmatched to any gene: 4. Germline V lookup: CDR1 MDHEN, CDR2 SYDVKM. The CDR3 is 14 amino acids. CDR3 amino acids: CASSRTGGGYGYTF. In DNA, the CDR3 is TGTGCCAGCAGCAGGACAGGGGGCGGCTATGGCTACACCTTC.

The CDR3 DNA sequence: TGTGCCAGCAAGACTAGCGGGAGTTTGAACACCGGGGAGCTGTTTTTT. Protein sequence: CASKTSGSLNTGELFF. The chain carries TRBV2 and TRBJ2-2; the match to TRBD2 covers 12 bases. Looked up from germline, CDR1 is SNHLY and CDR2 is FYNNEI. After removal of 7 bases from V and 1 base from J, the junction contained 4 bases not matched to a gene. The CDR3 has 16 residues.

The gene calls are TRBV18 and TRBJ2-5, with a tentative D call TRBD1 (6 bases). Deletions cut 1 base from V and 5 bases from J, with 20 bases between. The length of the CDR3 is 17 residues. CDR1 and CDR2 (germline): KGHSH, LQKENI. CDR3 residues: CASSPRSGVKVEETQYF. The CDR3 DNA reads as TGTGCCAGCTCACCACGGTCAGGGGTAAAGGTTGAGGAGACCCAGTACTTC.